The 18 T cell receptor beta chains presented below share a single source sample, sequenced in a study of chemoradiotherapy in HPV16-positive cancers. TCRdb keeps only in-frame clones here, not all; method: immunoSEQ multiplex PCR. The sample includes under 70,000 clones, over 85% seen only once; the top ten take around 3.5%. The sequencing used blood, collected from a patient who underwent chemoradiotherapy. Source of these receptors: a human donor with HPV-associated anogenital cancer.

The genes are TRBV10-3 and TRBJ1-4; no firm D call. V lost 6 bases and J 0 bases, leaving 17 bases between the germline ends. This CDR3 has 17 amino acids. Looked up from germline, CDR1 is ENHRY and CDR2 is SYGVKD. Here the CDR3 DNA reads TGTGCCATCAGCCTTGGGCCGGGAGATGCAACTAATGAAAAACTGTTTTTT. It specifies CAISLGPGDATNEKLFF.

The CDR3 loop reads CASSGRGSSYEQYF. DNA for the CDR3: TGTGCCAGCAGTGGCAGGGGTTCATCCTACGAGCAGTACTTC. The rearrangement joins TRBV25-1 to TRBJ2-7; tentative D call: TRBD1 (6 bases). CDR3 length equals 14 residues. The V end lost 4 bases, the J end lost 1 base, and 11 bases lay between the germline ends. Germline CDR1 and CDR2: MGHDK and SYGVNS.

The rearrangement uses TRBV10-1 and TRBJ2-1, with D perhaps matching TRBD2 (5 bases). The V gene lost 5 bases and the J gene lost 12 bases, with 14 bases spanning the gap. Germline CDR1 reads WNHNN; CDR2 reads SYGVQD (reference sequence). This CDR3 comprises 12 residues. CDR3 DNA sequence: TGCGCCAGCAGTCGGGGTAACCTCCCGCAGTTCTTC. Its protein product is CASSRGNLPQFF.

The rearrangement links TRBV2 to TRBJ1-6; a weak D match, TRBD1 (6 bases). Germline CDR1 reads SNHLY; CDR2 reads FYNNEI. The V end lost 5 bases, the J end lost 4 bases, and 12 bases lay between the germline ends. The CDR3 loop spans 15 amino acids. In DNA, the CDR3 is TGTGCCAGCAGTATGCAGGGGAGGTATAATTCACCCCTCCACTTT. Translation gives CASSMQGRYNSPLHF.

This chain links TRBV4-3 with TRBJ1-3; D is undetermined. The germline V and J ends were trimmed by 0 bases and 2 bases, with 8 bases remaining between them. Germline CDR1 and CDR2: LGHNA and YSLEER. This CDR3 is 15 amino acids long. For the CDR3, the DNA is TGCGCCAGCAGCCAAGATTGGCGGCCTGGAAACACCATATATTTT. Residues: CASSQDWRPGNTIYF.

V and J are TRBV30 and TRBJ1-5; no reliable D call. Trimming pared 4 bases from V and 7 bases from J, leaving 14 bases between. Per the germline V gene, CDR1 is GTSNPN and CDR2 is SVGIG (reference sequence). The CDR3 runs to 13 residues. The CDR3 loop reads CAWTVKGSQPQHF. CDR3 nucleotides: TGTGCCTGGACAGTAAAGGGATCCCAGCCCCAGCATTTT.

The chain recombines TRBV5-5 with TRBJ2-1; no firm D call. Germline CDR1 is SGHKS and CDR2 is YYEKEE (reference sequence). The CDR3 totals 12 residues. Deletions cut 0 bases from V and 6 bases from J, with 4 bases between. The CDR3 nucleotides read TGTGCCAGCAGCTTGGGAATCAATGAGCAGTTCTTC. As protein: CASSLGINEQFF. The variable domain in full, with the rest retrieved from reference TRBV5-5 and TRBJ2-1, is DAGVTQSPTHLIKTRGQQVTLRCSPISGHKSVSWYQQVLGQGPQFIFQYYEKEERGRGNFPDRFSARQFPNYSSELNVNALLLGDSALYLCASSLGINEQFFGPGTRLTVL.

The chain has TRBV27 and TRBJ1-1; maybe TRBD1 (6 bases). The CDR3 length is 15 residues. Germline V gene data show CDR1 as MNHEY and CDR2 as SMNVEV (reference sequence). Trimming removed 3 bases from V and 0 bases from J, with 11 bases in between. CDR3: CASSFRQALNTEAFF. Written as DNA, the CDR3 is TGTGCCAGCAGTTTTCGACAGGCGTTGAACACTGAAGCTTTCTTT.

The chain employs TRBV7-2 and TRBJ1-1; possibly TRBD1 for D (5 bases). The CDR3 is 14 amino acids. Trimming left V 6 bases short and J 5 bases short, with 16 bases between. From germline, CDR1 is SGHTA and CDR2 FQGNSA. The CDR3 region has the DNA TGTGCCAGCAGTGCGCAGGGTTACGGGACTGAAGCTTTCTTT. Encoded protein: CASSAQGYGTEAFF.

The chain combines TRBV2 with TRBJ2-6; D may correspond to TRBD1 or TRBD2 (5 bases each). This CDR3 has 17 residues. V lost 6 bases to trimming and J lost 0 bases, with 15 bases between them. CDR1 is SNHLY and CDR2 is FYNNEI in the germline V gene. This chain's CDR3 is CASRGRGAGSGANVLTF. The CDR3 coding sequence is TGTGCCAGCAGGGGAAGAGGGGCCGGCTCTGGGGCCAACGTCCTGACTTTC.

This clone was observed once. V gene TRBV27 combines with J gene TRBJ1-5; D remains unclear. Germline values: CDR1 MNHEY, CDR2 SMNVEV (reference sequence). The CDR3 covers 14 residues. V shed 6 bases and J shed 7 bases, with 16 bases lying between them. This CDR3 is CASSPYGDRQPQHF. As DNA, the CDR3 is TGTGCCAGCAGCCCCTACGGGGATCGGCAGCCCCAGCATTTT.

V gene TRBV2 combines with J gene TRBJ1-1; possible D gene TRBD1, 5 bases. Trimming left V 3 bases short and J 10 bases short, with 12 bases between. The CDR3 loop spans 12 amino acids. Germline CDR1 SNHLY, CDR2 FYNNEI. The CDR3 here is CASSDRQGSAFF. CDR3 bases: TGTGCCAGCAGTGATAGGCAGGGCTCAGCTTTCTTT.

This sequence joins TRBV19 and TRBJ2-1; 14 nucleotides align to TRBD2. Germline CDR1 LNHDA, CDR2 SQIVND (reference sequence). The length of the CDR3 is 19 residues. V gave up 1 base and J gave up 3 bases; unmatched junction bases: 8. The CDR3 DNA follows: TGTGCCAGTAGTATAGGGGGACTAGCGGGAGTGTTTGTCTACAATGAGCAGTTCTTC. Residues: CASSIGGLAGVFVYNEQFF.

This sequence joins TRBV9 and TRBJ1-3, with D unclear. V lost 0 bases and J 2 bases, leaving 12 bases between the germline ends. The CDR3 has 16 amino acids. The germline gives CDR1 SGDLS, CDR2 YYNGEE. Here the CDR3 DNA reads TGTGCCAGCAGCGTAGAAGTAGGGTCGACTGGAAACACCATATATTTT. Protein sequence: CASSVEVGSTGNTIYF.

The rearrangement links TRBV5-6 to TRBJ1-1; D remains ambiguous. The CDR3 has 13 residues. CDR1 is SGHDT, CDR2 YYEEEE, per germline. Trimming took 2 bases from V and 7 from J, leaving 12 bases between them. The CDR3 protein is CASSFGGQSEAFF. In nucleotides, the CDR3 is TGTGCCAGCAGCTTTGGTGGGCAGAGTGAAGCTTTCTTT.

The V call is TRBV6-5, the J call TRBJ1-1, with unresolved D. Trimming took 3 bases from V and 2 from J, leaving 4 bases between them. CDR1 MNHEY and CDR2 SVGAGI come from the germline V gene. The CDR3 consists of 12 residues. The CDR3 DNA reads as TGTGCCAGCAGTTATATTAACACTGAAGCTTTCTTT. Translation gives CASSYINTEAFF.

This clone is labeled as medium-sized (0.01 to 0.1%). The V and J genes are TRBV12-5 and TRBJ1-5, with 9 bases aligning to TRBD1. CDR1 is LGHNT and CDR2 is FRNRAP in the germline V gene. CDR3 length: 16 residues. V lost 5 bases, J lost 5 bases, and 10 bases stayed unmatched. The CDR3 here is CASGLRTGVADQPQHF. The CDR3 DNA follows: TGTGCTAGTGGTCTAAGGACAGGGGTGGCTGATCAGCCCCAGCATTTT.

The gene calls are TRBV10-3 and TRBJ1-4; TRBD1 is a possible D gene (5 bases). This CDR3 is 16 amino acids long. Germline V gene sequence: CDR1 ENHRY, CDR2 SYGVKD. V lost 0 bases and J 6 bases, leaving 14 bases between the germline ends. The CDR3 DNA sequence: TGTGCCATCAGTGAGTCCCGAGGGTTGGGGGATGAAAAACTGTTTTTT. Translation gives CAISESRGLGDEKLFF.